The clone carrying this T cell receptor beta chain was counted a few times. CDR1 is SQVTM and CDR2 is ANQGSEA in the germline V gene. CDR3 size: 12 residues. Trimming removed 6 bases from V and 4 bases from J, with 9 bases in between. This sample stems from a study of blood T cell repertoires in COVID-19. Libraries were prepared by immunoSEQ multiplex PCR; TCRdb keeps only in-frame clonotypes and omits some of them. The sample has fewer than 300,000 clones; 81% are singletons. The chain employs TRBV29-1 and TRBJ1-4; no clear D. The material sequenced was peripheral blood. This TCR was recovered from a woman between 55 and 75 years old with active or convalescent COVID-19. The CDR3, as DNA: TGCAGCGTGTGTGAGAATAATGAAAAACTGTTTTTT. Translation: CSVCENNEKLFF.